The rows below give T cell receptor beta chains drawn from one sample of a study of early T cells in non-severe SARS-CoV-2 infection. TCRdb redid the calling of the 5' RACE reads with MiXCR, one entry per CDR3 protein. Of around 22,000 distinct CDR3 sequences in the sample, approximately 3.8% are singletons; the top ten hold 4.5% to 7%. Material for sequencing was whole blood. The receptors derive from an adult who was a healthcare worker with PCR-confirmed SARS-CoV-2 infection or an uninfected control (not recorded which). The conserved cysteine and the conserved F or W are not part of the CDR3 here.

>TRBJ2-5|TRBV11-2
ASSLVMGQETQY
>TRBJ2-3|TRBV9
ASGGGGDTQY
>TRBJ2-1|TRBV28
ASSRLPRASYNEQF
>TRBJ1-1|TRBV6-2/TRBV6-3
ADSGQLNTEAF
>TRBJ2-1|TRBV12-3/TRBV12-4
ASSFGRRNEQF
>TRBJ1-5|TRBV2
ASSNRQGNQPQH
>TRBJ1-4|TRBV7-9
ASSLGQTTRELF
>TRBJ1-2|TRBV7-2
AAGGAAYGYT
>TRBJ2-7|TRBV20-1
SAPRGGETYEQY
>TRBJ1-1|TRBV11-2
ASSLTVRNTEAF
>TRBJ2-2|TRBV3-1
ASSQAPNTGELF
>TRBJ2-1|TRBV11-3
ASSLGGDSSEKQF
>TRBJ2-1|TRBV29-1
SVEIRGDEQF